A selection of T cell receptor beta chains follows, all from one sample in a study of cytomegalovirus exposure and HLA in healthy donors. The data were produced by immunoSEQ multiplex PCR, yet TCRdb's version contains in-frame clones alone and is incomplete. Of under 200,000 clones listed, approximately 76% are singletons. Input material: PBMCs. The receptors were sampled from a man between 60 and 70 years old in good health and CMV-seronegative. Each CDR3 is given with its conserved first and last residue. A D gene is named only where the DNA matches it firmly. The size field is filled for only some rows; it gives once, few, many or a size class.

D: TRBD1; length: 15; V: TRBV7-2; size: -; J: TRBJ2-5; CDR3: CASRSPGQGSWEQYF; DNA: TGTGCCAGCAGGTCCCCGGGACAGGGGTCATGGGAGCAGTACTTC
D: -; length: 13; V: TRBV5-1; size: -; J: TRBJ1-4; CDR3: CASSPGMGEKLFF; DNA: TGCGCCAGCAGCCCGGGGATGGGGGAAAAACTGTTTTTT
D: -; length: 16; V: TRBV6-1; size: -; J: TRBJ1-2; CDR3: CASSAHPGQLNYGYTF; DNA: TGTGCCAGCAGTGCACATCCGGGACAACTAAACTATGGCTACACCTTC
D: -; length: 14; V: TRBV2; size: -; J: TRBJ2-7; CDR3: CASSELVAVYEQYF; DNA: TGTGCCAGCAGTGAACTCGTGGCAGTCTACGAGCAGTACTTC
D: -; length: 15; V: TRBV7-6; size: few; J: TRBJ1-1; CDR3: CASSHNIGQNTEAFF; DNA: TGTGCCAGCAGTCACAACATCGGACAGAACACTGAAGCTTTCTTT
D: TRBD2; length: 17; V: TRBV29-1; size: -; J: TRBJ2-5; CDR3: CSVDGGSSGGSRETQYF; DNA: TGCAGCGTTGATGGGGGATCTAGCGGAGGTTCCCGGGAGACCCAGTACTTC
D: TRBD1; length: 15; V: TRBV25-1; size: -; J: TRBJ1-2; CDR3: CASSEDRGSGYGYTF; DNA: TGTGCCAGCAGTGAAGACAGGGGATCAGGCTATGGCTACACCTTC
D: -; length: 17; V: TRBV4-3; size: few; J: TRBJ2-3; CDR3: CASSRIIGTLPTDTQYF; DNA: TGCGCCAGCAGCCGAATCATAGGGACACTACCCACAGATACGCAGTATTTT
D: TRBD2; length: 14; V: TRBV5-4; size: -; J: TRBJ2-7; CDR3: CASSSIPGGYEQYF; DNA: TGTGCCAGCAGCTCGATTCCCGGGGGGTACGAGCAGTACTTC
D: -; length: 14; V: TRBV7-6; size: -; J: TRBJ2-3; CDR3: CASSLFQSTDTQYF; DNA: TGTGCCAGCAGCTTGTTCCAGAGCACAGATACGCAGTATTTT
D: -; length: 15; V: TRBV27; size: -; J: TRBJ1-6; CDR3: CASSQNGVLYSPLHF; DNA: TGTGCCAGCAGCCAAAACGGGGTTTTGTATTCACCCCTCCACTTT
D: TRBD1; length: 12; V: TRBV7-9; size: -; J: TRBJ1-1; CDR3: CASSPTGSEAFF; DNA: TGTGCCAGCAGCCCGACAGGGTCCGAAGCTTTCTTT
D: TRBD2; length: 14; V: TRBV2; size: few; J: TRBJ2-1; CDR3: CASSPLRGAFEQFF; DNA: TGTGCCAGCAGTCCCCTGCGGGGGGCGTTTGAGCAGTTCTTC
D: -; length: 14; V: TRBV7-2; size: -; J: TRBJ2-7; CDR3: CASSVNQGGDEQYF; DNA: TGTGCCAGCAGCGTTAATCAGGGAGGTGACGAGCAGTACTTC
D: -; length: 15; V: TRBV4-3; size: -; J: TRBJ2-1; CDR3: CASSQEDNSYNEQFF; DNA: TGCGCCAGCAGCCAAGAGGACAACTCCTACAATGAGCAGTTCTTC
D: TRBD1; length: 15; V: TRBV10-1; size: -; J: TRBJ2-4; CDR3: CASSDQQGIKNIQYF; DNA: TGCGCCAGCAGTGACCAACAGGGGATCAAAAACATTCAGTACTTC
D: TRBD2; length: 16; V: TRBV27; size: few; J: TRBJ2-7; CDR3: CASSLRGGGSSYEQYF; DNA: TGTGCCAGCAGTTTACGGGGGGGCGGGAGCTCCTACGAGCAGTACTTC
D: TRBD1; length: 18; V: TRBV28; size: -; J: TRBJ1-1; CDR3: CASSSTLIRGRLPTEAFF; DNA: TGTGCCAGCAGTTCTACCCTAATCAGGGGGCGCTTACCCACTGAAGCTTTCTTT
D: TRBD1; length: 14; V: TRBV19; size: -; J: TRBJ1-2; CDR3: CASSTPGQNYGYTF; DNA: TGTGCCAGTAGTACCCCGGGACAGAACTATGGCTACACCTTC
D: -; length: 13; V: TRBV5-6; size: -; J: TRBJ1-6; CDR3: CASSGIDGAPLHF; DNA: TGTGCCAGCAGTGGGATAGACGGGGCACCCCTCCACTTT
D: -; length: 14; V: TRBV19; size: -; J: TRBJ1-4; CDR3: CASGAITTNEKLFF; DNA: TGTGCTTCAGGGGCTATTACAACTAATGAAAAACTGTTTTTT
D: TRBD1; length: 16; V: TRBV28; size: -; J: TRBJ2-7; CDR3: CASSLPTGTGVDEQYF; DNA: TGTGCCAGCAGCCTCCCGACCGGGACAGGGGTGGACGAGCAGTACTTC
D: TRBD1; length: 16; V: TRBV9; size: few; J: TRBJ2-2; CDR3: CASSLLDRPNTGELFF; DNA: TGTGCCAGCAGCCTGCTGGACAGGCCGAACACCGGGGAGCTGTTTTTT
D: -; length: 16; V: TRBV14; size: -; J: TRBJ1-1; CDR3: CASSQGFQGINTEAFF; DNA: TGTGCCAGCAGCCAAGGGTTTCAGGGTATCAACACTGAAGCTTTCTTT
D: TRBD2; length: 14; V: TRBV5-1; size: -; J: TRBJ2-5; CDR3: CASSWGLAEETQYF; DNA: TGCGCCAGCAGCTGGGGACTAGCGGAAGAGACCCAGTACTTC
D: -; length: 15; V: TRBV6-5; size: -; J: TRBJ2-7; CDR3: CASSSRGQIGYEQYF; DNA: TGTGCCAGCAGTTCACGGGGACAAATAGGCTACGAGCAGTACTTC
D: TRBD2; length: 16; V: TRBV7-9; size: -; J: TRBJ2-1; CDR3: CASSLPRTSENNEQFF; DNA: TGTGCCAGCAGCTTACCTAGGACTAGCGAGAACAATGAGCAGTTCTTC
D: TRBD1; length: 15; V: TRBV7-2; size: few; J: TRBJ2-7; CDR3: CASSLVWTGGSEQYF; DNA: TGTGCCAGCAGCTTAGTATGGACAGGGGGGAGCGAGCAGTACTTC
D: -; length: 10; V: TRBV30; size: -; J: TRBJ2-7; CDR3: CAWGAVEQYF; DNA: TGTGCCTGGGGGGCGGTCGAGCAGTACTTC
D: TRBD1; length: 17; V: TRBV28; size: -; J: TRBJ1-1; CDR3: CASSLVKLRGRTFRAFF; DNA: TGTGCCAGCAGTTTAGTGAAACTCAGGGGGCGCACCTTTAGGGCTTTCTTT
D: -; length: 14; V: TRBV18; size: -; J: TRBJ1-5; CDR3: CASSPRGGGQPQHF; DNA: TGTGCCAGCTCACCTCGGGGGGGCGGTCAGCCCCAGCATTTT
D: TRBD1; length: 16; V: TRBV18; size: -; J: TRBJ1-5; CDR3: CASSPRTGGGNQPQHF; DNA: TGTGCCAGCTCCCCCAGGACAGGGGGCGGCAATCAGCCCCAGCATTTT
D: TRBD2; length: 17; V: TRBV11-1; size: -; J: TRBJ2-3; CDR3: CASSLARTGGFLDTQYF; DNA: TGTGCCAGCAGCTTAGCGCGAACGGGGGGTTTCTTGGATACGCAGTATTTT
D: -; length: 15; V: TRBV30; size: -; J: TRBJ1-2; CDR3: CAWSDPPRGGYGYTF; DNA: TGTGCCTGGAGTGACCCACCTAGGGGGGGCTATGGCTACACCTTC
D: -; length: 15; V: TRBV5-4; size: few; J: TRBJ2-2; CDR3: CASSLKLANTGELFF; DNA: TGTGCCAGCAGCTTGAAACTAGCTAACACCGGGGAGCTGTTTTTT
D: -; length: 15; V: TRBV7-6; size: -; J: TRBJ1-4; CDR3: CASSQKGATNEKLFF; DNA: TGTGCCAGCAGCCAAAAGGGGGCAACTAATGAAAAACTGTTTTTT
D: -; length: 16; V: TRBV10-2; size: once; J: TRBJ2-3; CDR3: CASSESRSPITDTQYF; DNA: TGCGCCAGCAGTGAGTCGAGGAGTCCAATCACAGATACGCAGTATTTT
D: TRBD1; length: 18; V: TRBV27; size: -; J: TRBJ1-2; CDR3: CASSLYGTGGVPNYGYTF; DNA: TGTGCCAGCAGTTTATATGGGACAGGGGGCGTCCCTAACTATGGCTACACCTTC
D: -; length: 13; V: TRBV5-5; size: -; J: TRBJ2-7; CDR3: CASSFAQGGEQYF; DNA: TGTGCCAGCAGCTTCGCTCAGGGTGGTGAGCAGTACTTC
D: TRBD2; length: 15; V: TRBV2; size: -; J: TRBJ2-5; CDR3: CASSVKETSLVTQYF; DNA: TGTGCCAGCAGTGTTAAGGAGACTAGCCTAGTGACCCAGTACTTC
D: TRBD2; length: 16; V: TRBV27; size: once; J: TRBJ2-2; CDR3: CASRLAVRTNTGELFF; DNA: TGTGCCAGCCGACTAGCGGTTAGGACGAACACCGGGGAGCTGTTTTTT
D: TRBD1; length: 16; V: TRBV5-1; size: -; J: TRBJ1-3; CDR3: CASSTSTGSFGNTIYF; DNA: TGCGCCAGCAGCACCTCGACAGGGTCTTTTGGAAACACCATATATTTT
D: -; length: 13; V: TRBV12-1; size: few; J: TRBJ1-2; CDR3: CASSFGRNYGYTF; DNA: TGTGCCAGCAGCTTTGGCAGGAACTATGGCTACACCTTC
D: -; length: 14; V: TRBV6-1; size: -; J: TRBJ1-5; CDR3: CASSVSPGNQPQHF; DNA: TGTGCCAGCAGTGTAAGCCCCGGTAATCAGCCCCAGCATTTT
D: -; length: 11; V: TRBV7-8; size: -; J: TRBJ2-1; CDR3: CASSYRDWQFF; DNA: TGTGCCAGCAGCTACCGGGACTGGCAGTTCTTC
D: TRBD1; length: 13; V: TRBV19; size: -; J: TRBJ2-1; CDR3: CASSTQGTGGYFF; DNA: TGTGCCAGTAGTACCCAGGGGACAGGGGGATATTTCTTC
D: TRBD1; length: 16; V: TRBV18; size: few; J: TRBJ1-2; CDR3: CASSPTGAGGARGYTF; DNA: TGTGCCAGCTCACCGACAGGGGCAGGGGGCGCGAGGGGCTACACCTTC
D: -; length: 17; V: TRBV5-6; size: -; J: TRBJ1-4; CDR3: CASSSRTVSSTNEKLFF; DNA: TGTGCCAGCAGCTCCCGGACAGTATCATCAACTAATGAAAAACTGTTTTTT
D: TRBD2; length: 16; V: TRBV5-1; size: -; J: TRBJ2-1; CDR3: CASSLNPGGSYNEQFF; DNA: TGCGCCAGCAGCTTGAATCCGGGGGGCTCCTACAATGAGCAGTTCTTC
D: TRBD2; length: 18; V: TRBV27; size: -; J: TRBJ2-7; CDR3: CASSTLTIPGLAGGEQYF; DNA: TGTGCCAGCAGTACACTAACAATACCGGGACTAGCGGGGGGCGAGCAGTACTTC
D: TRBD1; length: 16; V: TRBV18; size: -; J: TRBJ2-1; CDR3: CASSSQGAGSSNEQFF; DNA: TGTGCCAGCTCATCGCAGGGGGCAGGTTCAAGTAATGAGCAGTTCTTC
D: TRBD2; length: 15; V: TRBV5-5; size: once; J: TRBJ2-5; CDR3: CASSFLAGGQETQYF; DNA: TGTGCCAGCAGCTTTCTAGCGGGGGGGCAGGAGACCCAGTACTTC
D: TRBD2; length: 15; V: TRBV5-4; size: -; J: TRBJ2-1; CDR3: CASSRESGSLNEQFF; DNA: TGTGCCAGCAGCCGGGAGAGCGGGAGTTTAAATGAGCAGTTCTTC
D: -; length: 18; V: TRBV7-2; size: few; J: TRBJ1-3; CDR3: CASSETRSGSDSGNTIYF; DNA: TGTGCCAGCAGCGAAACCCGGTCCGGGAGCGATTCTGGAAACACCATATATTTT
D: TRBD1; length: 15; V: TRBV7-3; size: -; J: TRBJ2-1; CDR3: CASSTPGQNYNEQFF; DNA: TGTGCCAGCAGCACCCCGGGACAGAACTACAATGAGCAGTTCTTC
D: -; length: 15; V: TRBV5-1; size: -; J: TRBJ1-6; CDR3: CASSLAENRVSPLHF; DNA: TGCGCCAGCAGCTTGGCCGAAAACAGGGTATCACCCCTCCACTTT
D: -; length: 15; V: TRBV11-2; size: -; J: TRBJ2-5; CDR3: CASSFGRGAGETQYF; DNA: TGTGCCAGCAGCTTCGGTCGGGGGGCCGGCGAGACCCAGTACTTC
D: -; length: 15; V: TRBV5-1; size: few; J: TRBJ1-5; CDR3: CASSLGGTSNQPQHF; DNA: TGCGCCAGCAGCTTGGGAGGTACTAGCAATCAGCCCCAGCATTTT
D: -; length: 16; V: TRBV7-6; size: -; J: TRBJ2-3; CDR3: CASSLAKYFGGDTQYF; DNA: TGTGCCAGCAGCTTAGCGAAATATTTCGGGGGAGATACGCAGTATTTT